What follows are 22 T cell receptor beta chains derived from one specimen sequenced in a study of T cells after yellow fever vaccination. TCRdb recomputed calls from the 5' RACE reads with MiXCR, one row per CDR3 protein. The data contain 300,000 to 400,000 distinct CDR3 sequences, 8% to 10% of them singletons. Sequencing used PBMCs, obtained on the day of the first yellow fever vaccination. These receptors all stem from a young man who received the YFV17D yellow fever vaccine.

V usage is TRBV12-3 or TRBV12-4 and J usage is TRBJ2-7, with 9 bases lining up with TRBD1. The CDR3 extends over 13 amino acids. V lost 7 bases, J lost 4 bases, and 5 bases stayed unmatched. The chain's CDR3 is CASKAQGAYEQYF. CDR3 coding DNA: TGTGCCAGCAAGGCACAGGGGGCTTACGAGCAGTACTTC.

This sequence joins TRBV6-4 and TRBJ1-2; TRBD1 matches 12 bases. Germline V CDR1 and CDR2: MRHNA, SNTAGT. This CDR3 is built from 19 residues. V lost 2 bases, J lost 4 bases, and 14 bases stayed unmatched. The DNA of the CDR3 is TGTGCCAGCAGTGACCTCCGGGACAGGGGGCCTCTGGGAGGCTATGGCTACACCTTC. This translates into CASSDLRDRGPLGGYGYTF.

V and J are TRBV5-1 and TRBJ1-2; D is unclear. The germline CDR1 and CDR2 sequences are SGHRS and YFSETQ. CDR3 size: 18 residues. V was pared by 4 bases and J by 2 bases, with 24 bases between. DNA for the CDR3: TGCGCCAGCAGCCCGAGGACGTCGGGGTCCGGCGGGAACTATGGCTACACCTTC. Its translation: CASSPRTSGSGGNYGYTF.

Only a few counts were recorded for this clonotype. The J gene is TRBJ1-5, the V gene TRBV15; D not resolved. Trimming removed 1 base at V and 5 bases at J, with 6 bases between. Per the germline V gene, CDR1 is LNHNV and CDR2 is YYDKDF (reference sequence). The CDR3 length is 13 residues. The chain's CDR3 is CATSRAGYQPQHF. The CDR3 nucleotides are TGTGCCACCAGCAGAGCTGGCTATCAGCCCCAGCATTTT.

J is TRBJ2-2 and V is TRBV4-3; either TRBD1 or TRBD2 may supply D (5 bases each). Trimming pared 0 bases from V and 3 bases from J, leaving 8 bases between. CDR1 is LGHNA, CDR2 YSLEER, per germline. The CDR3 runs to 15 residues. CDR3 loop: CASSQDGTYTGELFF. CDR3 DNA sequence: TGCGCCAGCAGCCAAGATGGGACCTACACCGGGGAGCTGTTTTTT.

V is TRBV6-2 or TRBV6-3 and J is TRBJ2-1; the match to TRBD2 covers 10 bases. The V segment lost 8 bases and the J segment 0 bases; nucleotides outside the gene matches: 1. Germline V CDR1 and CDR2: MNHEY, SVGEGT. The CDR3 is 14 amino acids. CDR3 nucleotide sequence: TGTGCCAGCGCTAGCGGGGGCTCCTACAATGAGCAGTTCTTC. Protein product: CASASGGSYNEQFF.

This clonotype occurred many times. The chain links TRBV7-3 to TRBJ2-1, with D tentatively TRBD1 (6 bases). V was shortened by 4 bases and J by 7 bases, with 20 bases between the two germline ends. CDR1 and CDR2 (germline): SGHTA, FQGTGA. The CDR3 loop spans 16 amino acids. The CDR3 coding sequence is TGTGCCAGCAGCTCCCAAGGGGGTGGTTGGAGAAATGAGCAGTTCTTC. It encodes CASSSQGGGWRNEQFF. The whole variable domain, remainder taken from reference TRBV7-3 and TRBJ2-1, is GAGVSQTPSNKVTEKGKYVELRCDPISGHTALYWYRQSLGQGPEFLIYFQGTGAADDSGLPNDRFFAVRPEGSVSTLKIQRTERGDSAVYLCASSSQGGGWRNEQFFGPGTRLTVL.

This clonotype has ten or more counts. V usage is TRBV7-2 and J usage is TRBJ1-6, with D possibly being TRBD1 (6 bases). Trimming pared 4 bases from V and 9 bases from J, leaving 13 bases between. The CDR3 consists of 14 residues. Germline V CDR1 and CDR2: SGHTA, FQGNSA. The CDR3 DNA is TGTGCCAGCAGCTGGCAGGGGATTTTTTCACCCCTCCACTTT. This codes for CASSWQGIFSPLHF.

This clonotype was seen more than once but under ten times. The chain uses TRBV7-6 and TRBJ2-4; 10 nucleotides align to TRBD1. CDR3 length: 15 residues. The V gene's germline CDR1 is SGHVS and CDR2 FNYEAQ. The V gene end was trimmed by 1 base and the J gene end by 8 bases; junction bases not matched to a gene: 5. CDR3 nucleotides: TGTGCCAGCAGCTTAGTCCCGGGACAGGGGCACATTCAGTACTTC. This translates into CASSLVPGQGHIQYF.

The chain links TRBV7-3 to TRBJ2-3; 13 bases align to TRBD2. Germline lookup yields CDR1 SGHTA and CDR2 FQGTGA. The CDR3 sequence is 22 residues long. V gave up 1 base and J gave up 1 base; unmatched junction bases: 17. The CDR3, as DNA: TGTGCCAGCAGCTTAAATGGAGGTTTGGGACTAGCGGGGTTGGAGGGCACAGATACGCAGTATTTT. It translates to CASSLNGGLGLAGLEGTDTQYF.

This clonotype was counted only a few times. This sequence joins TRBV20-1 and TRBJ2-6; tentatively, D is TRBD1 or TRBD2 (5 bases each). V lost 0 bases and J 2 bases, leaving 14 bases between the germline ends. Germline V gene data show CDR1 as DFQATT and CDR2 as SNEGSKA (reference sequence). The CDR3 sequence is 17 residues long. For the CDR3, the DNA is TGCAGTGCTAGAGATCGGGCAGGGCGGGCTGGGGCCAACGTCCTGACTTTC. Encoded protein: CSARDRAGRAGANVLTF.

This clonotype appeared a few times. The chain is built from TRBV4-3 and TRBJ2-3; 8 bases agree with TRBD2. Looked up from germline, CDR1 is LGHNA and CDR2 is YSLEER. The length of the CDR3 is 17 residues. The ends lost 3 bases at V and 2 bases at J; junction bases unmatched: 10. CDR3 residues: CASSQAGGLLDTDTQYF. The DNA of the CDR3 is TGCGCCAGCAGCCAGGCGGGGGGCCTCCTGGACACAGATACGCAGTATTTT.

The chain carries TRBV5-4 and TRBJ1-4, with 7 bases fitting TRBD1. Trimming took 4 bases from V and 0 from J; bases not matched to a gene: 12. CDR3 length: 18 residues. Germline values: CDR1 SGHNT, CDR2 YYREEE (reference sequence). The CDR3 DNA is TGTGCCAGCAGCAAAAAGGGGACTCAGGGGGCAACTAATGAAAAACTGTTTTTT. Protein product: CASSKKGTQGATNEKLFF.

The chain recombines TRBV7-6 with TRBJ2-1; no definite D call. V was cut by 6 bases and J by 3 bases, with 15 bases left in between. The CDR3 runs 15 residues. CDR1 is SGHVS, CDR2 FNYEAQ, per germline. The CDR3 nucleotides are TGTGCCAGCAGTCGAGTCCCGTTCCTCTACAATGAGCAGTTCTTC. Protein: CASSRVPFLYNEQFF.

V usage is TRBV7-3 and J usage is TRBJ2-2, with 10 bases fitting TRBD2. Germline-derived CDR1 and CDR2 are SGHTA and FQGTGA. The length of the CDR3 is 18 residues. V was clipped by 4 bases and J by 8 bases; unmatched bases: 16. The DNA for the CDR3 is TGTGCCAGCAGCTCTCCAGGAGCTAGCGGGGGTGCTCCAGGGGAGCTGTTTTTT. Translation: CASSSPGASGGAPGELFF.

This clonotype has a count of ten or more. CDR3 sequence reads: CASSLMGNAEAFF. The CDR3 DNA follows: TGTGCCAGCAGCTTAATGGGCAATGCTGAAGCTTTCTTT. This chain connects TRBV7-3 to TRBJ1-1; D unresolved. This CDR3 spans 13 amino acids. V gave up 1 base and J gave up 6 bases, with 9 bases separating them. In germline, CDR1 is SGHTA, CDR2 FQGTGA.

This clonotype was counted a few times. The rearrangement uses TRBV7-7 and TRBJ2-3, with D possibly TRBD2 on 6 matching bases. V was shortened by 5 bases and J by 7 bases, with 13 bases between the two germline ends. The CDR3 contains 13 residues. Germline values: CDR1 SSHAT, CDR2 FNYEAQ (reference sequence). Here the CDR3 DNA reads TGTGCCAGCAGCGCGGGGATGGGAAATACGCAGTATTTT. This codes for CASSAGMGNTQYF.

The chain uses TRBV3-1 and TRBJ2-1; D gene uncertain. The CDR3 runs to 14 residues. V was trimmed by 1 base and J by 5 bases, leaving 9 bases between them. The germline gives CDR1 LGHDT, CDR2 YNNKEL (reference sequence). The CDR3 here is CASSQGWINNEQFF. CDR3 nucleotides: TGTGCCAGCAGCCAAGGATGGATCAACAATGAGCAGTTCTTC.

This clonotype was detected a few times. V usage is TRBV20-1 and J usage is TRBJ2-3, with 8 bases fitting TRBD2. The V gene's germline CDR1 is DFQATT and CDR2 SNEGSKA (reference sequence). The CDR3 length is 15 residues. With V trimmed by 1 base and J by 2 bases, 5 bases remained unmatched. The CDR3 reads CSARGGAGATDTQYF. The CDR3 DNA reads TGCAGTGCTAGAGGCGGAGCGGGGGCCACAGATACGCAGTATTTT.

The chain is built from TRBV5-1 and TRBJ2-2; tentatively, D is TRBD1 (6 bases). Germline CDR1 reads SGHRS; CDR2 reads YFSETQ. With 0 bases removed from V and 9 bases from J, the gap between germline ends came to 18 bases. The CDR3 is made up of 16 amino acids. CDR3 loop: CASSLGTPQGAWELFF. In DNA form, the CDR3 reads TGCGCCAGCAGCTTGGGGACTCCACAGGGTGCATGGGAGCTGTTTTTT. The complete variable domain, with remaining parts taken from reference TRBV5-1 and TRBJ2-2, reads KAGVTQTPRYLIKTRGQQVTLSCSPISGHRSVSWYQQTPGQGLQFLFEYFSETQRNKGNFPGRFSGRQFSNSRSEMNVSTLELGDSALYLCASSLGTPQGAWELFFGEGSRLTVL.

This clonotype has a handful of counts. CDR3 sequence: CASSQVDRVGNQPQHF. CDR3 DNA sequence: TGTGCCAGCAGCCAAGTCGACAGGGTCGGCAATCAGCCCCAGCATTTT. The J gene is TRBJ1-5, the V gene TRBV4-2; TRBD1 agrees at 7 bases. CDR3 size: 16 residues. J gave up 2 bases and V 1 base, and 5 bases lay outside the gene matches. Germline CDR1 and CDR2: LGHNA and YNFKEQ.

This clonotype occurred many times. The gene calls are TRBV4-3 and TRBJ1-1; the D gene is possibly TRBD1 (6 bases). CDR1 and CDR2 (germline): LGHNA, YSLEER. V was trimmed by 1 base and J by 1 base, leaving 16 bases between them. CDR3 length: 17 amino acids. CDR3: CASSQVWNAGQNTEAFF. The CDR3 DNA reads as TGCGCCAGCAGCCAAGTCTGGAACGCGGGACAGAACACTGAAGCTTTCTTT.